Following are 22 T cell receptor beta chains from one sample sequenced in a study of T-cell reconstitution after alpha-beta-depleted transplantation in children. Molecular barcoding with unique molecular identifiers was used for the TCRbeta library. Via MiXCR, TCRdb re-called the PCR reads, giving one row per CDR3 protein. The sample comprises hundreds of thousands of distinct CDR3 sequences, 16% of which are singletons, and 1.1% rests with the top ten. The sample consisted of PBMCs from the stem cell graft donor, taken from the stem cell graft. Receptors were obtained from a human donor who donated a stem cell graft to a child with acute myeloid leukemia.

The sample holds many counts of this clonotype. The V call is TRBV7-6, the J call TRBJ2-2, with 10 bases that match TRBD2. The V gene's germline CDR1 is SGHVS and CDR2 FNYEAQ. The CDR3 totals 17 residues. The J segment lost 3 bases and the V segment lost 2 bases, leaving 6 bases of the junction unmatched. CDR3 loop: CASSLSASGGDTGELFF. CDR3 bases: TGTGCCAGCAGCTTATCCGCGAGCGGGGGGGACACCGGGGAGCTGTTTTTT.

In its sample, this clonotype was seen a few times. J is TRBJ2-7 and V is TRBV2; D remains unclear. This CDR3 is built from 13 residues. Germline lookup yields CDR1 SNHLY and CDR2 FYNNEI. With 0 bases removed from V and 9 bases from J, the gap between germline ends came to 12 bases. The CDR3 DNA is TGTGCCAGCAGTGAAGCGCACAGCCGGCGGCAGTACGTC. Its translation is CASSEAHSRRQYV.

Only a few counts were recorded for this clonotype. This sequence joins TRBV6-1 and TRBJ2-5, with a tentative D call TRBD2 (6 bases). Germline lookup yields CDR1 MNHNS and CDR2 SASEGT. The CDR3 consists of 16 residues. V lost 5 bases to trimming and J lost 1 base, with 17 bases between them. CDR3 amino acids: CASSRPRAGSQETQYF. DNA for the CDR3: TGTGCCAGCAGTAGGCCCAGGGCGGGGTCCCAAGAGACCCAGTACTTC.

V gene TRBV7-2 combines with J gene TRBJ2-7, with D tentatively TRBD1 (5 bases). The ends were cut back, 1 base at V and 6 bases at J, with 16 bases in the middle. Germline loops: CDR1 SGHTA, CDR2 FQGNSA. The CDR3 sequence is 15 residues long. The CDR3 DNA reads as TGTGCCAGCAGCTTAGTCCAAGGGCAGGGTGGCGAGCAGTACTTC. The encoded protein is CASSLVQGQGGEQYF.

This clonotype has only a few counts. The rearrangement uses TRBV5-1 and TRBJ1-2; D is perhaps TRBD1 (5 bases). The germline V gene has CDR1 SGHRS and CDR2 YFSETQ. The CDR3 spans 14 residues. V lost 2 bases and J lost 8, with 16 bases in between. The CDR3 sequence: CASSFGAPRGGYTF. The CDR3 DNA reads TGCGCCAGCAGCTTCGGGGCCCCCCGAGGAGGCTACACCTTC.

This clonotype occurred a few times. The chain has TRBV7-9 and TRBJ2-1; a weak D match, TRBD1 (6 bases). The CDR3 length is 13 residues. V was pared by 11 bases and J by 7 bases, with 18 bases between. CDR1 SEHNR and CDR2 FQNEAQ come from the germline V gene (reference sequence). Here the CDR3 DNA reads TGTGCCTTAGGTGGACAGCTGAAGAATGAGCAGTTCTTC. It codes for CALGGQLKNEQFF.

This sequence joins TRBV20-1 and TRBJ2-6, with TRBD1 matching over 8 bases. This CDR3 comprises 16 residues. Losses at the gene ends were 5 bases for V and 4 bases for J; bases not matched to a gene: 10. Germline lookup yields CDR1 DFQATT and CDR2 SNEGSKA (reference sequence). CDR3 sequence reads: CSALRGQDPGANVLTF. DNA for the CDR3: TGCAGTGCTCTGAGGGGACAGGATCCCGGGGCCAACGTCCTGACTTTC.

This clonotype was observed many times. V is TRBV29-1 and J is TRBJ2-7; 10 bases match TRBD1. Germline loops: CDR1 SQVTM, CDR2 ANQGSEA. V shed 7 bases and J 4 bases; nucleotides not matched to a gene: 7. CDR3 length: 13 amino acids. CDR3 residues: CSAARDRGYEQYF. CDR3 DNA sequence: TGCAGCGCCGCCCGGGACAGGGGATACGAGCAGTACTTC.

The chain joins TRBV7-6 to TRBJ2-1, with 10 bases that match TRBD1. The ends lost 3 bases at V and 7 bases at J; junction bases unmatched: 6. Per germline, CDR1 SGHVS and CDR2 FNYEAQ. The CDR3 has 15 amino acids. CDR3 in amino acids: CASSLDGTGVNEQFF. In nucleotides, the CDR3 is TGTGCCAGCAGCTTGGACGGGACAGGGGTGAATGAGCAGTTCTTC.

CDR3 sequence reads: CASRKDGGLNTEAFF. For the CDR3, the DNA is TGTGCCAGCAGAAAGGACGGGGGCTTGAACACTGAAGCTTTCTTT. The rearrangement joins TRBV6-1 to TRBJ1-1, with D maybe TRBD1 (6 bases). CDR1 is MNHNS and CDR2 is SASEGT in the germline V gene. The CDR3 loop spans 15 amino acids. V gave up 6 bases and J gave up 0 bases, with 14 bases separating them.

This clonotype was seen many times. This chain uses TRBV15 with TRBJ1-6; 8 positions agree with TRBD1. Looked up from germline, CDR1 is LNHNV and CDR2 is YYDKDF (reference sequence). V was clipped by 8 bases and J by 8 bases; unmatched bases: 11. The CDR3 runs 15 residues. CDR3 residues: CATSRRTGGDSPLHF. CDR3 in DNA: TGTGCCACCTCAAGGCGCACAGGGGGAGATTCACCCCTCCACTTT.

The chain joins TRBV6-5 to TRBJ2-1; D may correspond to TRBD1 or TRBD2 (6 bases each). CDR1 MNHEY and CDR2 SVGAGI come from the germline V gene. V was pared by 2 bases and J by 9 bases, with 23 bases between. This CDR3 is 17 amino acids long. The CDR3 here is CASSYPTGALNPAEQFF. CDR3 coding DNA: TGTGCCAGCAGTTACCCCACGGGGGCCCTAAACCCAGCTGAGCAGTTCTTC.

This clonotype occurred many times. This chain joins TRBV7-6 and TRBJ2-5, with D perhaps matching TRBD2 (6 bases). The germline gives CDR1 SGHVS, CDR2 FNYEAQ. The V gene lost 1 base and the J gene lost 2 bases, with 23 bases spanning the gap. The CDR3 is made up of 19 amino acids. The CDR3 region is CASSLVPQAGFNSQETQYF. The CDR3, as DNA: TGTGCCAGCAGCTTAGTCCCCCAGGCGGGGTTTAATAGTCAAGAGACCCAGTACTTC.

This clonotype was observed many times. The V call is TRBV5-5, the J call TRBJ2-7, with a tentative D call TRBD2 (6 bases). V gave up 2 bases and J gave up 6 bases, with 9 bases separating them. CDR1 SGHKS and CDR2 YYEKEE come from the germline V gene (reference sequence). This CDR3 spans 12 amino acids. As DNA, the CDR3 is TGTGCCAGCAGCTTTACGGGAGTCGAGCAGTACGTC. Its protein is CASSFTGVEQYV.

There are a few counts of this clonotype. The J gene is TRBJ2-1, the V gene TRBV20-1, with D possibly matching TRBD2 (6 bases). Germline loops: CDR1 DFQATT, CDR2 SNEGSKA (reference sequence). This CDR3 is 16 amino acids long. V lost 0 bases and J lost 0, with 12 bases in between. The CDR3 reads CSARDLSGPSYNEQFF. CDR3 coding DNA: TGCAGTGCTAGAGATCTAAGCGGGCCCTCCTACAATGAGCAGTTCTTC.

The chain couples TRBV20-1 to TRBJ1-2, with D unclear. This CDR3 is 11 amino acids long. Looked up from germline, CDR1 is DFQATT and CDR2 is SNEGSKA (reference sequence). Trimming cost V 6 bases and J 8 bases, with 13 bases left between them. This CDR3 is CSAAIIGGYTF. In DNA form, the CDR3 reads TGCAGTGCCGCAATAATAGGGGGCTACACCTTC.

This chain uses TRBV21-1 with TRBJ2-3. TRBV21-1 has pseudogene status. CDR3 length: 12 residues. The CDR3: CASMASTDTQYF. The CDR3, as DNA: TGTGCCAGCATGGCCTCCACAGATACGCAGTATTTT.

This clonotype appeared a few times. This chain uses TRBV5-1 with TRBJ1-1; 9 bases match TRBD1. CDR1 and CDR2 (germline): SGHRS, YFSETQ. V shed 2 bases and J 1 base; nucleotides not matched to a gene: 12. The CDR3 spans 18 residues. The CDR3 loop is CASSLVIYGQGTNTEAFF. In DNA, the CDR3 is TGCGCCAGCAGCTTAGTAATCTACGGACAGGGGACGAACACTGAAGCTTTCTTT.

The chain recombines TRBV5-1 with TRBJ2-7; TRBD1 matches at 8 bases. This CDR3 contains 17 residues. Germline V gene data show CDR1 as SGHRS and CDR2 as YFSETQ. Trimming at V came to 4 bases and at J to 3 bases, leaving 15 bases not matched to a gene. In nucleotides, the CDR3 is TGCGCCAGCAGCGGGGGGACAGGTCTGCCCCCTCTCTACGAGCAGTACTTC. This gives the protein CASSGGTGLPPLYEQYF.

This clonotype has a handful of counts. The rearrangement uses TRBV7-9 and TRBJ1-5; no clear D gene. Germline CDR1 SEHNR, CDR2 FQNEAQ (reference sequence). V was clipped by 2 bases and J by 2 bases, with 13 bases between them. CDR3 length: 16 residues. DNA of the CDR3: TGTGCCAGCAGCTTAAGTGAAGGAATGGGCAATCAGCCCCAGCATTTT. It is translated as CASSLSEGMGNQPQHF.

The table lists this clonotype with many counts. CDR3 nucleotide sequence: TGCAGCGTTGAAAGACAGGGGGCGCAGGGCTACACCTTC. Its translation is CSVERQGAQGYTF. The chain has TRBV29-1 and TRBJ1-2; TRBD1 aligns across 10 bases. Per germline, CDR1 SQVTM and CDR2 ANQGSEA. The CDR3 has 13 residues. V lost 2 bases to trimming and J lost 8 bases; unmatched junction nucleotides: 5.

The chain employs TRBV7-9 and TRBJ2-7; perhaps TRBD2 as D (5 bases). The V and J ends lost 0 bases and 4 bases respectively, with 10 bases between them. Germline V gene lookup returns CDR1 SEHNR and CDR2 FQNEAQ (reference sequence). CDR3 size: 14 residues. CDR3 sequence: CASSLATREYEQYF. The DNA for the CDR3 is TGTGCCAGCAGCTTAGCCACTAGGGAATACGAGCAGTACTTC.